One sample yielded the 32 T cell receptor beta chains listed below, sequenced in a study of T cells expressing NK-cell markers (dated by TCRdb to about 2020). The method was 5' RACE. Sequencing instrument: Illumina HiSeq 2000. Based on TCRdb reprocessing of the reads, there is one entry per CDR3 protein sequence, and DNA is missing. The table kept for this sample lists under 600,000 distinct CDR3 sequences. The leading ten clones occupy 1.4% to 1.5% of the sample. The specimen was blood T cells: a sorted CD56 or NKG2C T cell subset, CD4+ or CD8+ T cells, or bulk PBMC T cells (not recorded which). Source of these receptors: a woman in her 50s in good health. Donor details come from another sample of the same person, matched by shared clones.

The CDR3 protein is CAWSVQGAPLDEQFF. The V call is TRBV30, the J call TRBJ2-1; TCRdb lists TRBD1, though no DNA is available to test this call. Germline lookup yields CDR1 GTSNPN and CDR2 SVGIG (reference sequence). This CDR3 is 15 amino acids long.

The rearrangement uses TRBV12-3 or TRBV12-4 and TRBJ2-1; TCRdb designates TRBD1, a call that cannot be tested without DNA. The CDR3 runs 15 residues. The CDR3 is CASSFSGSRYNEQFF.

The chain links TRBV10-2 to TRBJ2-1; TCRdb's assignment of TRBD2 cannot be checked, as there is no DNA. From germline, CDR1 is WSHSY and CDR2 SAAADI. This CDR3 has 16 residues. The CDR3: CASSILSGGSHNEQFF.

V is TRBV3-1 and J is TRBJ2-1; TCRdb outputs TRBD2, but without DNA this stays unchecked. Germline V CDR1 and CDR2: LGHDT, YNNKEL (reference sequence). The CDR3 contains 17 residues. This CDR3 is CASSQVGGRAPLNEQFF.

The chain links TRBV20-1 to TRBJ2-1; the D gene TCRdb calls, TRBD2, cannot be checked with no DNA. This CDR3 has 14 amino acids. The germline gives CDR1 DFQATT, CDR2 SNEGSKA (reference sequence). The CDR3 sequence: CSAHASGRASEQFF.

The chain recombines TRBV24-1 with TRBJ2-1; no DNA is available, so the TRBD2 call from TCRdb remains unchecked. The CDR3 contains 18 residues. The germline CDR1 and CDR2 sequences are KGHDR and SFDVKD. CDR3 amino acids: CATSDLRGGPRRDNEQFF.

The CDR3 here is CSANSGSSADTQYF. The chain couples TRBV20-1 to TRBJ2-3; TCRdb proposes TRBD2, but this gene call is untestable without DNA. The CDR3 spans 14 residues. Looked up from germline, CDR1 is DFQATT and CDR2 is SNEGSKA (reference sequence).

V usage is TRBV5-1 and J usage is TRBJ2-7; the D call of TRBD2 rests on TCRdb alone, since no DNA is present to check it. Germline CDR1 SGHRS, CDR2 YFSETQ. The CDR3 extends over 14 amino acids. CDR3 loop: CASSLDALPYEQYF.

The V call is TRBV3-1, the J call TRBJ2-6. The germline V gene encodes CDR1 LGHDT and CDR2 YNNKEL (reference sequence). The CDR3 consists of 16 residues. The CDR3 here is CASSQVAASGANVLTF.

V is TRBV12-3 or TRBV12-4 and J is TRBJ2-7; TCRdb gives TRBD1 as the D gene, but with no DNA this cannot be confirmed. This CDR3 region has 16 residues. CDR3 region: CASSSGWGSVPDEQYF.

This chain connects TRBV12-3 or TRBV12-4 to TRBJ2-1; the TCRdb D gene call, TRBD1, has no DNA to confirm it. The CDR3 loop spans 13 amino acids. This CDR3 reads CASSPAHSGEQFF.

This chain joins TRBV7-6 and TRBJ1-1; TCRdb picks TRBD1, but there is no DNA to check that call. This CDR3 region has 14 residues. Germline-derived CDR1 and CDR2 are SGHVS and FNYEAQ. The CDR3 sequence is CASSPGEGRTEAFF.

The chain combines TRBV20-1 with TRBJ2-7; lacking DNA, the TRBD1 call made by TCRdb goes unchecked. The germline V gene encodes CDR1 DFQATT and CDR2 SNEGSKA (reference sequence). CDR3 length equals 16 residues. The CDR3 protein is CSARDRTGRGFNEQYF.

The CDR3 reads CASSATDSYSGNTIYF. The rearrangement links TRBV9 to TRBJ1-3; TCRdb calls TRBD1, which cannot be checked without DNA. The length of the CDR3 is 16 residues. In germline, CDR1 is SGDLS, CDR2 YYNGEE. The whole variable domain, filled in from reference TRBV9 and TRBJ1-3, reads DSGVTQTPKHLITATGQRVTLRCSPRSGDLSVYWYQQSLDQGLQFLIQYYNGEERAKGNILERFSAQQFPDLHSELNLSSLELGDSALYFCASSATDSYSGNTIYFGEGSWLTVV.

The chain employs TRBV2 and TRBJ1-4; TCRdb gives TRBD1 as the D gene, but with no DNA this cannot be confirmed. The length of the CDR3 is 13 residues. Germline-derived CDR1 and CDR2 are SNHLY and FYNNEI. CDR3 loop: CATSRGSDEKLFF.

The CDR3 sequence: CASSWGQGVGQYF. This rearrangement joins TRBV6-5 to TRBJ2-7; TCRdb lists TRBD1, though no DNA is available to test this call. The germline V gene encodes CDR1 MNHEY and CDR2 SVGAGI. The CDR3 consists of 13 residues.

The chain employs TRBV5-1 and TRBJ2-1. This CDR3 has 16 residues. Germline assignment: CDR1 SGHRS and CDR2 YFSETQ. The CDR3 region is CASSFTKIGSYNEQFF.

The chain combines TRBV18 with TRBJ1-1. The CDR3 sequence is 16 residues long. Germline CDR1 is KGHSH and CDR2 is LQKENI. This CDR3 reads CASSPIHRGLGTEAFF.

CDR3 in amino acids: CASNPSGAVYTNEQFF. The chain uses TRBV2 and TRBJ2-1; absent DNA, TCRdb's TRBD1 call cannot be checked. CDR1 is SNHLY and CDR2 is FYNNEI in the germline V gene. This CDR3 spans 16 amino acids. Complete variable domain (other parts from reference TRBV2 and TRBJ2-1): EPEVTQTPSHQVTQMGQEVILRCVPISNHLYFYWYRQILGQKVEFLVSFYNNEISEKSEIFDDQFSVERPDGSNFTLKIRSTKLEDSAMYFCASNPSGAVYTNEQFFGPGTRLTVL.

The rearrangement links TRBV18 to TRBJ2-7; TCRdb proposes TRBD1, but this gene call is untestable without DNA. This CDR3 comprises 15 residues. The V gene's germline CDR1 is KGHSH and CDR2 LQKENI. The CDR3 sequence is CASSNLNRVSYEQYF.

The chain recombines TRBV6-6 with TRBJ2-5; the TRBD2 assignment by TCRdb is unverifiable without DNA. The length of the CDR3 is 15 residues. Germline lookup yields CDR1 MNHNY and CDR2 SVGAGI (reference sequence). CDR3 sequence reads: CASSYTGSQTETQYF.

J is TRBJ2-3 and V is TRBV10-3. The V gene's germline CDR1 is ENHRY and CDR2 SYGVKD. CDR3 length equals 14 residues. The chain's CDR3 is CAISESGSTDTQYF.

The rearrangement uses TRBV5-1 and TRBJ2-2. CDR1 and CDR2 (germline): SGHRS, YFSETQ. The CDR3 length is 15 residues. The CDR3 here is CASSLDPRNTGELFF.

The rearrangement uses TRBV5-1 and TRBJ2-2; the D gene TCRdb calls, TRBD1, cannot be checked with no DNA. The germline CDR1 and CDR2 sequences are SGHRS and YFSETQ. This CDR3 is 15 amino acids long. Here the CDR3 reads CASSRRDSNTGELFF.

The CDR3 spells CSYTTGGNIQYF. This chain joins TRBV29-1 and TRBJ2-4; TCRdb's assignment of TRBD1 cannot be checked, as there is no DNA. CDR3 size: 12 residues. Germline V gene data show CDR1 as SQVTM and CDR2 as ANQGSEA.

This chain connects TRBV20-1 to TRBJ1-2. The CDR3 consists of 12 residues. Germline V CDR1 and CDR2: DFQATT, SNEGSKA (reference sequence). This CDR3 reads CNLQGLLSGYTF.

This chain uses TRBV18 with TRBJ2-7; with no DNA, the TCRdb D assignment of TRBD2 cannot be verified. CDR3 length: 14 amino acids. Germline values: CDR1 KGHSH, CDR2 LQKENI. The chain's CDR3 is CASSPPSASYEQYF.

The chain has TRBV12-3 or TRBV12-4 and TRBJ2-7; the D call from TCRdb, TRBD1, cannot be confirmed without DNA. This CDR3 is built from 15 residues. The CDR3: CASRNTGTGTYEQYF.

The V gene is TRBV29-1, the J gene TRBJ2-1; the D gene TCRdb calls, TRBD1, cannot be checked with no DNA. The germline V gene encodes CDR1 SQVTM and CDR2 ANQGSEA. The CDR3 runs to 16 residues. The CDR3 sequence is CSVEGIGARTYNEQFF.

This chain joins TRBV11-2 and TRBJ1-2. The CDR3 length is 14 residues. The germline V gene has CDR1 SGHAT and CDR2 FQNNGV. CDR3 sequence reads: CASSSTRKIDGYTF.

The chain carries TRBV7-9 and TRBJ2-1; as DNA is missing, the TRBD1 call by TCRdb cannot be tested. The germline CDR1 and CDR2 sequences are SEHNR and FQNEAQ (reference sequence). CDR3 length equals 15 residues. This CDR3 reads CASSLEGEWNNEQFF.

Here the CDR3 reads CASSQKRDSEAFF. V is TRBV3-1 and J is TRBJ1-1. This CDR3 is 13 amino acids long. CDR1 and CDR2 from the germline V gene are LGHDT and YNNKEL (reference sequence). Complete variable domain (other parts from reference TRBV3-1 and TRBJ1-1): DTAVSQTPKYLVTQMGNDKSIKCEQNLGHDTMYWYKQDSKKFLKIMFSYNNKELIINETVPNRFSPKSPDKAHLNLHINSLELGDSAVYFCASSQKRDSEAFFGQGTRLTVV.